This T cell receptor (beta chain) came from a study of T-cell memory formation after mild COVID-19 (dated by TCRdb to the early 2020s). General notes on the study: TCR sequence clusters from the two donors were found to be largely donor specific. In a couple of donors, T-cell clones that expanded and contracted after mild COVID-19 were followed by sequencing TCRalpha and TCRbeta repertoires longitudinally. The cohort comprised two young, previously healthy adult volunteers, one female and one male. Results and caveats for the whole study, not just this receptor: Contracting CD4+ clones appeared mostly in the CM and EM memory subsets, whereas CD8+ clones were enriched in EMRA. SARS-CoV-2 specificity was not confirmed for the second-wave clones peaking on day 37. Clones that contracted from day 15 to 85 showed balanced CD4/CD8 phenotypes, whereas a second wave of clones that expanded from day 15 to 37 leaned towards CD4+. Some responding clones were detected in pre-infection memory, which suggested that pre-existing cross-reactive memory T cells had joined the SARS-CoV-2 response. The study covered only a couple of mild cases, and larger cohorts including severe cases with pre-infection samples were considered necessary.

The sequencer listed for this sample is Illumina NovaSeq 6000. TCRalpha and TCRbeta cDNA libraries were built by 5'RACE with constant-segment primers, adding sample barcodes and unique molecular identifiers. Trizol reagent was used to extract RNA from every sample. Libraries were amplified in two PCR steps, with a second sample barcode and Illumina TruSeq adapters added in the second step. Sequencing of libraries was performed on an Illumina NovaSeq with 2 x 150 bp paired-end reads. The original pipeline was this. With migec v1.2.7, reads were demultiplexed and then collapsed into UMI-guided consensus sequences. Using mixcr v2.1.11, the UMI consensuses were aligned to TRA and TRB V and J templates and assembled into clonotypes. A clonotype was counted as expanded or contracted only when both edgeR and NoisET called the clonotype significant, with the noise models trained on biological replicates. For edgeR calls, the cutoffs were a false discovery rate-adjusted p below 0.01 and a log2 fold-change threshold of 1. As an exploratory analysis of dynamics, max-normalized trajectories of the 1000 most abundant clonotypes were examined with PCA combined with hierarchical clustering. Separately sequenced CD4+ and CD8+ repertoires were used to assign a CD4 or CD8 phenotype to each responding clone. TCRdb reprocessed the public reads (quality trimming at Q25 with fastp, clone calling with MiXCR) and kept in-frame beta chains. Records with the same CDR3 protein are collapsed into one entry carrying the most frequent genes and DNA. These V and J calls originate from TCRdb's pipeline instead of the authors' own analysis. The sample contains about 270,000 distinct CDR3 sequences, approximately 19% of them found a single time. The ten top clones hold approximately 22% of the sample.

From the germline V gene, CDR1 is MNHEY and CDR2 is SVGEGT. Trimming takes 7 bases from V and 4 bases from J, and the germline ends sit 13 bases apart. Including the terminal cysteine and phenylalanine, the CDR3 comprises 14 residues. The kept DNA is CDR3 alone, 42 bases in frame from the first base. This clonotype has more than one count but fewer than ten. Its antigen is unknown. Base qualities are missing; no much larger clone stands one base away. PBMCs were isolated by Ficoll-Paque density gradient centrifugation. The sequence came from a man between 18 and 35 years old who had mild COVID-19 (a few samples of this study predate the infection). The sample titles of this study are shuffled in the database, so cell type and time point are left out; the donor was told from shared clones. This chain is built from TRBV6-2 or TRBV6-3 and TRBJ2-2; the D gene cannot be named for sure. Sequenced: PBMCs or a T cell subset sorted from them (not recorded which). The DNA sequence follows: TGTGCCAGCACCGCATTTCCGCTCACCGGGGAGCTGTTTTTT. Translated, this is CASTAFPLTGELFF.